The T cell receptor beta chain under discussion was sequenced for a study of blood T cell repertoires in COVID-19. For the study at large: Italy, Spain and the United States were the sources of the convalescent and acute COVID-19 samples.

Recruitment covered about two dozen US areas and drew participants whose ages spanned roughly 18 to 89 years. In assigning cohorts, the study relied on participant-reported clinical history. Authors' data handling: From reference gene primer amplification, estimates of nucleated cell counts were derived. Generated by immunoSEQ multiplex PCR, the TCRdb table keeps only in-frame clones and is missing some. The V and J calls and clone size come from that table; D and trimming were worked out from the DNA. The sample yields about 82,000 clones, around 89% seen once. The sequence derives from a woman between 50 and 59 years old with acute COVID-19. Sequencing input: PBMCs or T cells enriched from blood (not recorded which).

The CDR3 DNA is TGTGCCAGCTCGCGGACAGGGGGCACTGAAGCTTTCTTT. This translates into CASSRTGGTEAFF. The genes are TRBV18 and TRBJ1-1; 10 positions agree with TRBD1. The CDR3 runs to 13 residues. Per germline, CDR1 KGHSH and CDR2 LQKENI. V dropped 6 bases and J dropped 4; count of bases not matched to a gene: 2. Variable domain in full (rest from reference TRBV18 and TRBJ1-1): NAGVMQNPRHLVRRRGQEARLRCSPMKGHSHVYWYRQLPEEGLKFMVYLQKENIIDESGMPKERFSAEFPKEGPSILRIQQVVRGDSAAYFCASSRTGGTEAFFGQGTRLTVV.